The 2 T cell receptor beta chains presented below share a single source sample, sequenced in a study of OX40 agonist ivuxolimab in advanced cancers. TCRdb's copy holds only in-frame clones and misses some; the assay was immunoSEQ multiplex PCR. The sample lists 95,000 to 150,000 clones, 93% seen once, with roughly 0.15% in the top ten. The material was CD4+ or CD8+ T cells sorted from blood, obtained in a trial of the OX40 agonist ivuxolimab. The source of these receptors is an adult with an advanced solid tumor such as melanoma, head and neck, liver or kidney cancer.

This sequence joins TRBV28 and TRBJ1-2; the match to TRBD1 covers 8 bases. The junction had 4 bases not matched to a gene; V was cut back by 2 bases and J by 5 bases. Germline lookup yields CDR1 MDHEN and CDR2 SYDVKM. The CDR3 sequence is 14 residues long. The DNA for the CDR3 is TGTGCCAGCAGTTTAGGACAGGGTGAATATGGCTACACCTTC. This translates into CASSLGQGEYGYTF.

This chain uses TRBV18 with TRBJ2-3; TRBD1 matches 11 bases. Germline trimming cut 3 bases from V and 6 bases from J; bases unmatched to any gene: 5. CDR3 length: 15 amino acids. The germline V gene encodes CDR1 KGHSH and CDR2 LQKENI. The CDR3 spells CASSPRTGGEDTQYF. As DNA, the CDR3 is TGTGCCAGCTCACCCAGGACAGGGGGCGAGGATACGCAGTATTTT.